The clone carrying this TCR beta chain was picked up a small number of times. This specimen comes from a study of blood T cell repertoires in COVID-19. Assay: immunoSEQ multiplex PCR; the TCRdb copy retains only in-frame clones and omits some. The sample carries hundreds of thousands of clones, over 80% recorded once. The V end lost 4 bases, the J end lost 0 bases, and 8 bases lay between the germline ends. This CDR3 has 15 residues. Germline CDR1 SGHDT, CDR2 YYEEEE. Participants had their cohort set by participant-reported clinical history. The chain links TRBV5-6 to TRBJ1-6; maybe TRBD1 (6 bases). Sequenced sample: PBMCs or T cells enriched from blood (not recorded which). The clonotype comes from a woman between 40 and 55 years old who had recovered from COVID-19. The chain's CDR3 is CASSTGSSYNSPLHF. CDR3 in DNA: TGTGCCAGCAGCACAGGGAGCTCCTATAATTCACCCCTCCACTTT.